This T cell receptor beta chain was documented in a study of blood T cell repertoires in COVID-19. Study-wide context: Acute and convalescent COVID-19 specimens originated in the United States, Italy and Spain.

Original processing methods: Estimates of nucleated cell counts were drawn from the amplification of reference gene primers. This table comes from immunoSEQ multiplex PCR, and its TCRdb copy is limited to in-frame clones, with some not included. V, J and clone size are those of that table, while D and trimming were read from the DNA. The data show 250,000 or so clones, 88% seen once. Self-reported history from a screening survey and questionnaire set each donor's cohort. The CDR3 is 15 residues long. Germline V gene data show CDR1 as SEHNR and CDR2 as FQNEAQ (reference sequence). Unmatched junction bases numbered 4, after V lost 4 bases and J lost 6 bases.

Input material: PBMCs or T cells enriched from blood (not recorded which). This chain joins TRBV7-9 and TRBJ2-1; 12 bases line up with TRBD2. This TCR derives from a woman between 40 and 55 years old with acute COVID-19. CDR3 amino acids: CASSSTSGGTNEQFF. The CDR3 nucleotides are TGTGCCAGCAGCTCGACTAGCGGGGGAACCAATGAGCAGTTCTTC.